The entry below gives a single TCR beta chain sequence along with its context. Trimming cost V 3 bases and J 2 bases, with 11 bases left between them. The CDR3 is 16 amino acids. Stable hyperthyroidism: no ophthalmopathy progression over 18 months of follow-up. Patients were excluded for uncontrolled infection, other autoimmune disease, pregnancy or lactation. This record belongs to a study of T cells in Graves' hyperthyroidism and ophthalmopathy. Using RNA transcripts as the source, TCR beta CDR3 regions were amplified. HTBI primers were the set used in a first-round RT-PCR of the TCR CDR3. TCRdb re-derived calls from the multiplex PCR reads in MiXCR, one entry per CDR3 protein. In the table there are about 620,000 distinct CDR3 sequences, roughly 17% of which are singletons.

Sequenced input: blood. V is TRBV12-3 or TRBV12-4 and J is TRBJ2-6, with D possibly being TRBD1 (5 bases). This sequence originates from a woman aged 25 to 39 with Graves' hyperthyroidism. The CDR3 DNA sequence: TGTGCCAGCAGTTTCCCCAGGGAAACTGGGGCCAACGTCCTGACTTTC. Protein product: CASSFPRETGANVLTF.